The TCR beta chain described here comes from a study of cytotoxic CD8 clonotypes in ibrutinib-treated CLL. The wider study: Once treatment had gone on for a median of 12 months, range 6 to 36, response samples were drawn.

Deletions cut 5 bases from V and 3 bases from J, with 16 bases between. In germline, CDR1 is KGHSH, CDR2 LQKENI. This CDR3 has 15 amino acids. Comments on this clone: Its antigen is undetermined.

Study outcomes and limitations: Clonality was higher at baseline than in age-matched healthy donors and tracked circulating CD8+ T-cell counts. Public clonotypes (which were uncommon) either contracted or remained stable on treatment.

Profiling relied on immunoSEQ multiplex PCR, and the TCRdb table lists in-frame clones only, not all of them. The repertoire holds more than 200,000 clones, with 65% to 80% as singletons. V gene TRBV18 combines with J gene TRBJ1-2; maybe TRBD1 (5 bases). The receptor was isolated from a human donor with chronic lymphocytic leukemia. The sequenced sample was PBMCs, obtained after 12 months of ibrutinib treatment. This chain's CDR3 is CASSKRREADYGYTF. DNA for the CDR3: TGTGCCAGCTCAAAGCGCAGGGAAGCGGACTATGGCTACACCTTC.